This TCR beta chain was captured in a study of vaccination and CD4 T cells after COVID-19. Germline lookup yields CDR1 SGHRS and CDR2 YFSETQ. This CDR3 is built from 15 residues. Trimming at V came to 5 bases and at J to 2 bases, leaving 7 bases not matched to a gene. Treatment indicated: approximately nine-day PBMC culture with coronavirus spike peptide pools or control peptides (ViraFEST assay). About this clonotype itself: What it recognizes is unknown.

CD4+ T cells that had been cultured provided DNA sequenced with the Oncomine TCR Beta short-read assay. TCRdb ran MiXCR on the PCR reads and lists one entry per CDR3 protein. The table records approximately 14,000 distinct CDR3 sequences, approximately 53% of them present only once. The sequenced sample was CD4+ T cells from blood, cultured in vitro. The J gene is TRBJ2-5, the V gene TRBV5-1; 9 bases match TRBD2. The TCR comes from a human donor who had recovered from COVID-19. CDR3 sequence reads: CASSSGTSIQETQYF. CDR3 nucleotide sequence: TGCGCCAGCAGTTCCGGGACTAGCATTCAAGAGACCCAGTACTTC.